The 22 T cell receptor beta chains given below trace back to one sample, sequenced in a study of early stage breast cancer tumors. Method: immunoSEQ multiplex PCR; TCRdb's copy keeps in-frame clones and lacks some. This sample has about 41,000 clones, with 55% to 75% found just once. Specimen: blood. The receptor source for this set is a person between 50 and 60 years old with breast cancer.

This clone was recorded a few times. This chain uses TRBV19 with TRBJ1-5; TRBD1 agrees at 9 bases. Germline V gives CDR1 LNHDA, CDR2 SQIVND (reference sequence). V was clipped by 5 bases and J by 3 bases; unmatched bases: 2. This CDR3 spans 14 amino acids. The CDR3 protein is CASSGTGNNQPQHF. CDR3 bases: TGTGCCAGTAGTGGGACAGGGAACAATCAGCCCCAGCATTTT.

The chain couples TRBV5-1 to TRBJ1-1; 8 bases map to TRBD1. The CDR3 contains 13 residues. The V segment lost 5 bases and the J segment 4 bases; nucleotides outside the gene matches: 4. The germline V gene encodes CDR1 SGHRS and CDR2 YFSETQ. This chain's CDR3 is CASSYTGGTEAFF. CDR3 DNA sequence: TGCGCCAGCAGTTATACAGGGGGCACTGAAGCTTTCTTT.

The V call is TRBV11-3, the J call TRBJ1-5; D is ambiguous. This CDR3 comprises 16 residues. Trimming took 1 base from V and 0 from J, leaving 10 bases between them. Germline V gene lookup returns CDR1 SGHNT and CDR2 YENEEA. The CDR3 coding sequence is TGTGCCAGCAGCTTAGGACAAGGATATAGCAATCAGCCCCAGCATTTT. The encoded protein is CASSLGQGYSNQPQHF.

The genes are TRBV28 and TRBJ2-1; 10 bases fit TRBD2. CDR1 and CDR2 from the germline V gene are MDHEN and SYDVKM. This CDR3 has 15 amino acids. After removal of 3 bases from V and 5 bases from J, the junction contained 4 bases not matched to a gene. CDR3 residues: CASSFGLAGDNEQFF. The CDR3 DNA follows: TGTGCCAGCAGTTTTGGCCTAGCGGGGGACAATGAGCAGTTCTTC.

The rearrangement joins TRBV5-1 to TRBJ2-3; a weak D match, TRBD2 (5 bases). The germline V gene encodes CDR1 SGHRS and CDR2 YFSETQ. Trimming took 4 bases from V and 0 from J, leaving 9 bases between them. This CDR3 has 14 residues. This CDR3 is CASSEGSSTDTQYF. CDR3 nucleotides: TGCGCCAGCAGCGAGGGCTCGAGCACAGATACGCAGTATTTT.

This chain joins TRBV5-1 and TRBJ1-1, with D possibly matching TRBD1 (5 bases). CDR1 is SGHRS, CDR2 YFSETQ, per germline. The CDR3 runs to 15 residues. The V end was cut by 4 bases, the J end by 4 bases, with 17 bases between. CDR3 region: CASSPDGARGTEAFF. CDR3 DNA: TGCGCCAGCAGCCCGGATGGGGCCCGCGGCACTGAAGCTTTCTTT. The whole variable domain, remainder taken from reference TRBV5-1 and TRBJ1-1, is KAGVTQTPRYLIKTRGQQVTLSCSPISGHRSVSWYQQTPGQGLQFLFEYFSETQRNKGNFPGRFSGRQFSNSRSEMNVSTLELGDSALYLCASSPDGARGTEAFFGQGTRLTVV.

The rearrangement uses TRBV5-4 and TRBJ2-5, with D tentatively TRBD2 (6 bases). The germline gives CDR1 SGHNT, CDR2 YYREEE (reference sequence). Trimming removed 6 bases from V and 1 base from J, with 7 bases in between. The CDR3 extends over 12 amino acids. The CDR3 coding sequence is TGTGCCAGCAAGGGACTCCAAGAGACCCAGTACTTC. Translation: CASKGLQETQYF.

The chain couples TRBV30 to TRBJ1-4; possible D gene TRBD1, 5 bases. Germline V lookup: CDR1 GTSNPN, CDR2 SVGIG (reference sequence). The CDR3 is made up of 14 amino acids. The V end lost 2 bases, the J end lost 4 bases, and 11 bases lay between the germline ends. CDR3 nucleotides: TGTGCCTGGAGTTCCCGGGGGGGTAATGAAAAACTGTTTTTT. Translated: CAWSSRGGNEKLFF.

This chain joins TRBV11-2 and TRBJ2-2; 7 bases align to TRBD2. J gave up 4 bases and V 6 bases, and 2 bases lay outside the gene matches. The CDR3 extends over 13 amino acids. Germline V gene lookup returns CDR1 SGHAT and CDR2 FQNNGV. The CDR3 here is CASSRGGTGELFF. CDR3 DNA: TGTGCCAGCAGTCGCGGGGGCACCGGGGAGCTGTTTTTT.

The chain employs TRBV6-5 and TRBJ1-1, with D uncertain. Trimming shortened V by 0 bases and J by 8 bases, and 13 bases separated the two germline ends. The CDR3 is 14 amino acids. CDR1 and CDR2 (germline): MNHEY, SVGAGI. In DNA, the CDR3 is TGTGCCAGCAGTTACTCGAGGCCCCCCGAGGAAGCTTTCTTT. It specifies CASSYSRPPEEAFF.

This clone occurred a few times. V usage is TRBV15 and J usage is TRBJ2-2; the D gene is possibly TRBD2 (6 bases). Trimming removed 3 bases from V and 1 base from J, with 12 bases in between. CDR3 length: 16 amino acids. CDR1 is LNHNV, CDR2 YYDKDF, per germline (reference sequence). The CDR3 spells CATSRETGLNTGELFF. The CDR3 region has the DNA TGTGCCACCAGCAGGGAAACGGGACTGAACACCGGGGAGCTGTTTTTT.

V usage is TRBV29-1 and J usage is TRBJ2-3, with TRBD2 matching over 14 bases. V trimming: 3 bases; J trimming: 4 bases; junction bases outside the gene matches: 6. The CDR3 is 16 residues long. Germline loops: CDR1 SQVTM, CDR2 ANQGSEA. The CDR3 region has the DNA TGCAGCGTTGAGGGGACTAGCGGGAGTCGGGCAGATACGCAGTATTTT. Translating it yields CSVEGTSGSRADTQYF.

The CDR3 DNA sequence: TGTGCCAGCAGTGCCGACAGGGCCCAGGGAACCCAGTACTTC. As protein: CASSADRAQGTQYF. V is TRBV6-1 and J is TRBJ2-5, with 7 positions matching TRBD1. The length of the CDR3 is 14 residues. Germline V gene sequence: CDR1 MNHNS, CDR2 SASEGT. V was clipped by 4 bases and J by 8 bases; unmatched bases: 10.

The rearrangement uses TRBV7-2 and TRBJ2-5; possible D gene TRBD1, 6 bases. The V and J ends lost 5 bases and 3 bases respectively, with 13 bases between them. The CDR3 loop spans 14 amino acids. Germline V gene lookup returns CDR1 SGHTA and CDR2 FQGNSA. CDR3 protein: CASSRGHQKETQYF. CDR3 nucleotide sequence: TGTGCCAGCAGCAGGGGACACCAAAAAGAGACCCAGTACTTC.

This clone was seen more than once but under ten times. The chain is built from TRBV4-2 and TRBJ2-1; 10 bases are a match to TRBD2. The CDR3 is 19 amino acids. Germline loops: CDR1 LGHNA, CDR2 YNFKEQ. The V and J ends lost 0 bases and 0 bases, in that order; junction bases with no gene match: 8. CDR3 in DNA: TGTGCCAGCAGCCAAGATCGCGGGACTAGCGATCCCTCCTACAATGAGCAGTTCTTC. Encoded protein: CASSQDRGTSDPSYNEQFF.

This clone has a handful of counts. CDR3 protein: CSVEGLAGETSSYNEQFF. For the CDR3, the DNA is TGCAGCGTTGAGGGACTAGCGGGGGAAACGAGCTCCTACAATGAGCAGTTCTTC. The J gene is TRBJ2-1, the V gene TRBV29-1; TRBD2 matches at 14 bases. V shed 3 bases, J shed 0 bases, and the junction held 7 bases outside the gene matches. Per the germline V gene, CDR1 is SQVTM and CDR2 is ANQGSEA. This CDR3 contains 18 residues.

This clone was seen more than once but under ten times. J is TRBJ1-1 and V is TRBV6-5; 7 nucleotides align to TRBD1. With 8 bases clipped from V and 1 base from J, the junction kept 4 bases outside the gene matches. Per the germline V gene, CDR1 is MNHEY and CDR2 is SVGAGI. CDR3 length: 13 amino acids. As DNA, the CDR3 is TGTGCCAGCTCTGCAGGGGGGAACACTGAAGCTTTCTTT. The encoded protein is CASSAGGNTEAFF.

In nucleotides, the CDR3 is TGTGCCAGCAGCAAGGGCGCAGGGGGCGGTGAAGCTTTCTTT. Amino acids: CASSKGAGGGEAFF. The chain couples TRBV7-3 to TRBJ1-1; 8 bases are shared with TRBD1. This CDR3 is 14 amino acids long. Unmatched junction bases numbered 9, after V lost 5 bases and J lost 7 bases. Looked up from germline, CDR1 is SGHTA and CDR2 is FQGTGA.

The V gene is TRBV9, the J gene TRBJ2-2, with 9 bases fitting TRBD2. The germline V gene encodes CDR1 SGDLS and CDR2 YYNGEE. Trimming took 2 bases from V and 2 from J; bases not matched to a gene: 7. The length of the CDR3 is 17 residues. The CDR3 DNA reads as TGTGCCAGCAGCGTTAGGACTAGCGAAAAAAACACCGGGGAGCTGTTTTTT. The encoded protein is CASSVRTSEKNTGELFF.

V and J are TRBV5-1 and TRBJ2-7; 11 bases map to TRBD2. This CDR3 contains 15 residues. The trim removed 4 bases at V and 3 bases at J, leaving 6 bases unmatched. In germline, CDR1 is SGHRS, CDR2 YFSETQ. CDR3 protein: CASSMTSGKNYEQYF. The DNA of the CDR3 is TGCGCCAGCAGCATGACTAGCGGGAAGAACTACGAGCAGTACTTC. Complete variable domain (other parts from reference TRBV5-1 and TRBJ2-7): KAGVTQTPRYLIKTRGQQVTLSCSPISGHRSVSWYQQTPGQGLQFLFEYFSETQRNKGNFPGRFSGRQFSNSRSEMNVSTLELGDSALYLCASSMTSGKNYEQYFGPGTRLTVT.

This rearrangement joins TRBV4-1 to TRBJ2-5; TRBD2 aligns across 11 bases. The J call may be faulty, since TRBJ2-7 better matches the DNA end. Germline values: CDR1 MGHRA, CDR2 YSYEKL. This CDR3 is built from 16 residues. The CDR3 sequence: CASSQEGTSGAYEQYF. As DNA, the CDR3 is TGCGCCAGCAGCCAAGAGGGGACTAGCGGTGCCTACGAGCAGTACTTC.

The rearrangement links TRBV6-1 to TRBJ2-3; D is possibly TRBD1 (5 bases). Trimming cost V 3 bases and J 2 bases, with 9 bases left between them. CDR3 length equals 14 residues. Germline assignment: CDR1 MNHNS and CDR2 SASEGT. CDR3 nucleotides: TGTGCCAGCAGTGAGGACACGATCACAGATACGCAGTATTTT. This translates into CASSEDTITDTQYF.